Below are 10 T cell receptor beta chains sequenced from a single sample in a study of blood T cells in healthy people across ages. The authors ran a second PCR of about 6 to 11 cycles using a sample-barcoded 5' primer and a J-beta primer mix. TCRdb re-analysed the 5' RACE reads in MiXCR, keeping a single row per CDR3 protein. The sample contains about 1.8 million distinct CDR3 sequences, less than 50% of which appear only once. Sequencing was carried out using blood. The receptors come from a woman aged 35 to 49 in good health.

This sequence joins TRBV5-1 and TRBJ2-3; 8 bases are a match to TRBD2. CDR1 and CDR2 (germline): SGHRS, YFSETQ. The CDR3 has 15 residues. V was clipped by 0 bases and J by 4 bases; unmatched bases: 4. DNA for the CDR3: TGCGCCAGCAGCTTGGAAGCGGGGGCGGCAGATACGCAGTATTTT. Amino acids: CASSLEAGAADTQYF.

The chain recombines TRBV24-1 with TRBJ2-1, with D unresolved. V was cut by 4 bases and J by 9 bases, with 12 bases left in between. This CDR3 region has 13 residues. The germline V gene has CDR1 KGHDR and CDR2 SFDVKD. The CDR3: CATSDPDPVEQFF. The CDR3, as DNA: TGTGCCACCAGTGACCCCGACCCAGTTGAGCAGTTCTTC.

This clonotype has only a few counts. This chain joins TRBV6-6 and TRBJ1-6; 10 nucleotides align to TRBD1. The length of the CDR3 is 17 residues. Per the germline V gene, CDR1 is MNHNY and CDR2 is SVGAGI (reference sequence). Unmatched junction bases numbered 8, after V lost 2 bases and J lost 7 bases. The CDR3 spells CASSYRDWDRGNSPLHF. The CDR3 DNA is TGTGCCAGCAGTTACAGGGACTGGGACAGGGGAAATTCACCCCTCCACTTT.

V is TRBV20-1 and J is TRBJ2-5; TRBD1 aligns across 7 bases. The germline CDR1 and CDR2 sequences are DFQATT and SNEGSKA (reference sequence). V dropped 6 bases and J dropped 11; count of bases not matched to a gene: 36. The CDR3 loop spans 20 amino acids. CDR3 in amino acids: CSAEPLRLGGPLDLLQGQYF. The CDR3 coding sequence is TGCAGTGCCGAGCCTTTGCGCCTTGGGGGTCCCCTAGACCTACTACAGGGGCAGTACTTC.

V gene TRBV20-1 combines with J gene TRBJ2-5; possible D gene TRBD2, 7 bases. The J call may be wrong; the DNA end is better matched by TRBJ2-1. CDR1 DFQATT and CDR2 SNEGSKA come from the germline V gene (reference sequence). The CDR3 has 14 residues. The CDR3 bases are TGCAGTGCTAGAGCTCCCACAGGGAGGGAGACCCAGTTCTTC. It is translated as CSARAPTGRETQFF.

V is TRBV10-3 and J is TRBJ2-1, with D possibly being TRBD1 (6 bases). Trimming took 1 base from V and 4 from J, leaving 14 bases between them. Germline CDR1 ENHRY, CDR2 SYGVKD. The CDR3 has 16 residues. Written as DNA, the CDR3 is TGTGCCATCAGTGAGTTAGGGGGACCGCCTTACAATGAGCAGTTCTTC. The encoded protein is CAISELGGPPYNEQFF.

The genes are TRBV5-1 and TRBJ2-7; no definite D call. The germline CDR1 and CDR2 sequences are SGHRS and YFSETQ. Deletions cut 4 bases from V and 2 bases from J, with 16 bases between. The CDR3 is 15 residues long. CDR3 sequence reads: CASSPLVGAPYEQYF. CDR3 DNA: TGCGCCAGCAGCCCCCTGGTAGGCGCCCCCTACGAGCAGTACTTC.

This clonotype has just a few counts. The chain links TRBV10-3 to TRBJ1-2; 11 bases match TRBD1. V dropped 6 bases and J dropped 2; count of bases not matched to a gene: 11. The CDR3 spans 17 residues. Looked up from germline, CDR1 is ENHRY and CDR2 is SYGVKD. CDR3 DNA: TGTGCCATCAGCCCCCGGGACAGGGGGACGGAGAACTATGGCTACACCTTC. This sequence encodes CAISPRDRGTENYGYTF.

This clonotype was seen only a few times. A much larger clone differs by one base, so this may be a read error. This chain joins TRBV7-9 and TRBJ2-3; D is unclear. The ends were cut back, 1 base at V and 2 bases at J, with 7 bases in the middle. The CDR3 spans 14 residues. Germline CDR1 reads SEHNR; CDR2 reads FQNEAQ (reference sequence). The chain's CDR3 is CASSLEATTDTQYF. The CDR3 DNA reads TGTGCCAGCAGCTTAGAGGCTACCACAGATACGCAGTATTTT.

There are a few counts of this clonotype. J is TRBJ2-1 and V is TRBV7-9; 11 bases are a match to TRBD2. This CDR3 contains 17 residues. Per germline, CDR1 SEHNR and CDR2 FQNEAQ (reference sequence). With V trimmed by 5 bases and J by 8 bases, 14 bases remained unmatched. CDR3 coding DNA: TGTGCCAGCAGCGGATGGACTAGCGGGCTTCCAATCGATGAGCAGTTCTTC. Amino acid sequence: CASSGWTSGLPIDEQFF.